The rows below give T cell receptor beta chains drawn from one sample of a study of PD-1 blockade in classical Hodgkin lymphoma. Clones were read by immunoSEQ multiplex PCR, and TCRdb kept only the in-frame ones, dropping some. The sample lists more than 3,500 clones, 80% to 90% occurring once. This sample comprised CD4+ T cells from blood, obtained at baseline. Receptors were obtained from a human donor with classical Hodgkin lymphoma. CDR3s leave out the opening cysteine and the closing phenylalanine or tryptophan. The D gene is left open where the match is weak.

D	J	V	CDR3
TRBD2	TRBJ2-2	TRBV6-4	ASRVLAGVPGELF
NA	TRBJ1-4	TRBV5-4	ASSLTPLSFEKLF
TRBD2	TRBJ2-7	TRBV6-6	ASRSSGGSSYEQY
NA	TRBJ1-1	TRBV14	ASSQELNTEAF
TRBD2	TRBJ2-1	TRBV5-1	ASSLSLAGGSYNEQF
TRBD2	TRBJ2-1	TRBV7-9	ASSQAGVSEQF
NA	TRBJ2-5	TRBV19	ASRAGEETQY
NA	TRBJ2-7	TRBV10-3	AISESFPGSYEQY
NA	TRBJ2-7	TRBV5-4	ASSPGATYEQY
NA	TRBJ2-3	TRBV2	ASRSHSTDTQY
NA	TRBJ1-3	TRBV10-3	AIGRGVDSGNTIY
TRBD1	TRBJ2-4	TRBV27	ASSLEGTETYKNIQY
TRBD2	TRBJ2-5	TRBV5-4	ASSPGGILETQY
NA	TRBJ2-7	TRBV28	ASRKAVPYEQY
TRBD1	TRBJ2-2	TRBV5-5	ASILGTVNTGELF
NA	TRBJ2-7	TRBV6-4	ASSLRETYEQY
TRBD1	TRBJ1-5	TRBV7-3	ASSLGQGQPQH
NA	TRBJ2-7	TRBV12-5	ASGLVIEQY
NA	TRBJ1-4	TRBV9	ASSVAEGIDYLNEKLF
TRBD1	TRBJ1-5	TRBV7-9	ASSLGTGNNQPQH
NA	TRBJ2-5	TRBV7-9	ASSLSGVQTQY
NA	TRBJ1-1	TRBV5-1	ASSLLPSDRLNTEAF
NA	TRBJ2-3	TRBV9	ASSVAASRRLDTQY
NA	TRBJ2-7	TRBV6-5	ASSRGQTYEQY
NA	TRBJ2-7	TRBV6-6	ASSSGPYEQY
TRBD2	TRBJ2-2	TRBV7-6	ASSFGGGTGELF
NA	TRBJ1-5	TRBV9	ASSPTGYQPQH
NA	TRBJ2-7	TRBV10-2	ASRRTDEEQY
NA	TRBJ2-7	TRBV7-8	ASSLDPGSYEQY
NA	TRBJ2-2	TRBV19	ASSIDLGVITGELF
NA	TRBJ2-7	TRBV29-1	SVERLEGTYEQY